This T cell receptor beta chain was documented in a study of a mutant IDH1 vaccine in newly diagnosed glioma. Study information: Patients got radiotherapy, temozolomide, or both beforehand, and most got both. Held at week 35, visit V12 was the safety follow-up, and visit V13 followed at week 47.

In regard to this clone: Its specificity is not known.

With 6 bases removed from V and 3 bases from J, the gap between germline ends came to 15 bases. The CDR3 loop spans 14 amino acids. Germline CDR1 is SNHLY and CDR2 is FYNNEI. Clones were sequenced by immunoSEQ multiplex PCR, and TCRdb holds only the in-frame ones, with some missing. The sample lists approximately 41,000 clones, around 87% occurring once. Stated time point: week 35, safety follow-up. Alongside topical imiquimod, each dose of vaccine comprised 300 ug of mutant IDH1 20-mer peptide. New IDH1-mutant, ATRX-lost WHO grade 3 or 4 astrocytomas occurred in donors. Sequencing was performed on PBMCs, taken from a glioma patient whose treatment included an IDH1 peptide vaccine. This TCR was recovered from a man between 40 and 49 years old with glioma. The chain couples TRBV2 to TRBJ2-7, with a tentative D call TRBD1 (6 bases). CDR3 in DNA: TGTGCCAGCAGGCGGACAGTGCTTGACTACGAGCAGTACTTC. It translates to CASRRTVLDYEQYF.